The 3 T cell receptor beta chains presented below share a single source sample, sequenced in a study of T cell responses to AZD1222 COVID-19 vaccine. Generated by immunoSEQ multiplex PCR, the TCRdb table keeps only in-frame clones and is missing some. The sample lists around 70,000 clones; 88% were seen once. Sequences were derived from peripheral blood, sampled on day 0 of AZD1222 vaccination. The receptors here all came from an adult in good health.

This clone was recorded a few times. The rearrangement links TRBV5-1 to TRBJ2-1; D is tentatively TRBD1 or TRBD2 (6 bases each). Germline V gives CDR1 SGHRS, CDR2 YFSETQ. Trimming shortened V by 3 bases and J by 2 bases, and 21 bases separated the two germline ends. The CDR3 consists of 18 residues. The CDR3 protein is CASSSRGGSGSPYNEQFF. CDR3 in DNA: TGCGCCAGCAGCTCCCGAGGGGGGAGCGGCTCGCCCTACAATGAGCAGTTCTTC. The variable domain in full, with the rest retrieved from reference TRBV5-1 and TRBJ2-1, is KAGVTQTPRYLIKTRGQQVTLSCSPISGHRSVSWYQQTPGQGLQFLFEYFSETQRNKGNFPGRFSGRQFSNSRSEMNVSTLELGDSALYLCASSSRGGSGSPYNEQFFGPGTRLTVL.

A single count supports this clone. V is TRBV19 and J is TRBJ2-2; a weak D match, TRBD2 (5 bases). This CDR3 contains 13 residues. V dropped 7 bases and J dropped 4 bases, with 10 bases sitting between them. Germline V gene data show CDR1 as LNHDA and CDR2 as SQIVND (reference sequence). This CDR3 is CASNWRVTGELFF. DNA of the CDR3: TGTGCCAGTAACTGGCGGGTCACCGGGGAGCTGTTTTTT.

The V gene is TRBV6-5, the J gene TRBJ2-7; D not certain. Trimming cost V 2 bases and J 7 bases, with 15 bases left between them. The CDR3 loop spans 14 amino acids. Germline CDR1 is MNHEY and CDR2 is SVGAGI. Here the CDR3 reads CASSYREGGLEQYF. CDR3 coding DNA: TGTGCCAGCAGTTACCGTGAAGGTGGGCTGGAGCAGTACTTC.